The rows below give T cell receptor beta chains drawn from one sample of a study of blood T cell repertoires in COVID-19. This table comes from immunoSEQ multiplex PCR, and its TCRdb copy is limited to in-frame clones, with some not included. The sample includes about 120,000 clones, 65% to 80% of them seen just once. Source material: peripheral blood. These TCRs come from a middle-aged man with acute or convalescent COVID-19. Each CDR3 is given with its conserved first and last residue. D genes are given only for firm matches. For some rows the clone size is stated as once, few or many, or as a class when expanded; others skip it.

>TRBJ2-1|TRBV4-2|-|-|15
TGTGCCAGCAGCCCGGAGTGGAGCTCCTACAATGAGCAGTTCTTC
CASSPEWSSYNEQFF
>TRBJ2-3|TRBV29-1|TRBD2|-|15
TGCAGCGTTTTCGGACTAGCGGGGACCACAGATACGCAGTATTTT
CSVFGLAGTTDTQYF
>TRBJ2-2|TRBV13|TRBD2|-|16
TGTGCCAGCAGCCCAAGATATCTAGCGGGAGAAGGGGAGCTGTTTTTT
CASSPRYLAGEGELFF
>TRBJ2-5|TRBV27|TRBD2|-|15
TGTGCCAGCAGTTTAACACTAGCGGGGGAGGATCCCCAGTACTTC
CASSLTLAGEDPQYF
>TRBJ2-3|TRBV19|-|-|15
TGTGCCAGTAGCCTCGGAGGCAGACGCACAGATACGCAGTATTTT
CASSLGGRRTDTQYF
>TRBJ1-2|TRBV7-9|TRBD1|few|15
TGTGCCAGCAGCTTAGACAGGGGTTTTTACTATGGCTACACCTTC
CASSLDRGFYYGYTF
>TRBJ1-6|TRBV4-1|TRBD1|-|17
TGCGCCAGCAGCCAAGTCCAGACAGGGTGGCGGAATTCACCCCTCCACTTT
CASSQVQTGWRNSPLHF
>TRBJ1-5|TRBV2|TRBD1|-|17
TGTGCCAGCAGTGAAAGGGGGACAGGGAATAGCAATCAGCCCCAGCATTTT
CASSERGTGNSNQPQHF
>TRBJ1-6|TRBV6-1|-|-|16
TGTGCCAGCAGTGAAAGTCTGAGCTCCTATAATTCACCCCTCCACTTT
CASSESLSSYNSPLHF
>TRBJ1-4|TRBV19|TRBD1|-|14
TGTGCCAGTAGGTCGGGACAGGGATATGAAAAACTGTTTTTT
CASRSGQGYEKLFF
>TRBJ2-7|TRBV7-9|TRBD2|-|14
TGTGCCAGCAGCGATCTAGCGGGAGTAGCCGAGCAGTACTTC
CASSDLAGVAEQYF
>TRBJ1-1|TRBV20-1|-|-|8
TGCAGTGCGCGTGAAGCTTTCTTT
CSAREAFF
>TRBJ2-5|TRBV28|TRBD2|-|16
TGTGCCAGCAGGGGACTAGCGGGAGGGTCTGGAGAGACCCAGTACTTC
CASRGLAGGSGETQYF
>TRBJ1-1|TRBV16|-|-|13
TGTGCCAGCAGCCAATCTAGGAACACTGAAGCTTTCTTT
CASSQSRNTEAFF
>TRBJ2-2|TRBV7-2|TRBD1|-|15
TGTGCCAGCAGCTTGGGACAGGGGGTAACCGGGGAGCTGTTTTTT
CASSLGQGVTGELFF
>TRBJ1-2|TRBV10-3|-|-|15
TGTGCCATCAGTGAGTCACAGGGCTCCCTTGGGGGCTACACCTTC
CAISESQGSLGGYTF
>TRBJ2-5|TRBV19|TRBD2|once|16
TGTGCCAGTAGTACCTCGTGGAGGACTAGTGGGGAGACCCAGTACTTC
CASSTSWRTSGETQYF
>TRBJ2-1|TRBV5-6|-|many|15
TGTGCCAGCAGCCGGCGCGGGCACTTCTACAATGAGCAGTTCTTC
CASSRRGHFYNEQFF
>TRBJ1-6|TRBV6-2/TRBV6-3|-|-|15
TGTGCCAGCAGTTACCGGGGTTCCTATAATTCACCCCTCCACTTT
CASSYRGSYNSPLHF
>TRBJ2-1|TRBV28|TRBD1|-|16
TGTGCCAGCAGTACCCAGTGGACAGGGGGCTACAATGAGCAGTTCTTC
CASSTQWTGGYNEQFF
>TRBJ2-5|TRBV30|-|-|13
TGTGCCTGGAGTCCGGCGGCTCAAGAGACCCAGTACTTC
CAWSPAAQETQYF
>TRBJ1-5|TRBV10-2|-|-|14
TGCGCCAGCAGTGAACAGGGCTTCAATCAGCCCCAGCATTTT
CASSEQGFNQPQHF
>TRBJ2-3|TRBV7-6|-|-|15
TGTGCCAGCAGCTTAGAGGTCGAGGAGAGAGATACGCAGTATTTT
CASSLEVEERDTQYF
>TRBJ2-1|TRBV6-1|-|-|15
TGTGCCAGCAGTGAAGGACTACTAGTGGGTAATGAGCAGTTCTTC
CASSEGLLVGNEQFF
>TRBJ2-7|TRBV30|TRBD2|-|13
TGTGCCTGGAGGGGCGGGAGCTCCTACGAGCAGTACTTC
CAWRGGSSYEQYF
>TRBJ1-2|TRBV9|TRBD1|-|16
TGTGCCAGCAGCGTAGCTCCTAGACAGGGGGGTTATGGCTACACCTTC
CASSVAPRQGGYGYTF
>TRBJ2-5|TRBV27|-|once|16
TGTGCCAGCAGTCATCGTATAGGGGGTATACAAGAGACCCAGTACTTC
CASSHRIGGIQETQYF
>TRBJ1-5|TRBV13|-|-|14
TGTGCCAGCAGCTTTGGTGGGGGGGGGTCGCCCCAGCATTTT
CASSFGGGGSPQHF
>TRBJ2-2|TRBV20-1|-|-|14
TGCAGTGCTAGTCACGGGAGCGGCACCGGGGAGCTGTTTTTT
CSASHGSGTGELFF
>TRBJ1-2|TRBV13|TRBD1|-|13
TGTGCCAGCAGCTTAGAGGGGGCGCGGGGCTACACCTTC
CASSLEGARGYTF
>TRBJ2-7|TRBV19|TRBD1|-|14
TGTGCCAGTATCCCACAGGGGGGTGGGACCGAGCAGTACTTC
CASIPQGGGTEQYF
>TRBJ2-1|TRBV7-7|TRBD1|-|16
TGTGCTAGCAGCTTTGGCGGGACAGGGAAGGGCAATGAGCAGTTCTTC
CASSFGGTGKGNEQFF
>TRBJ1-5|TRBV10-1|-|-|13
TGCGCCGTTACCGGGACTGACTCCCGTCCCCAGCATTTT
CAVTGTDSRPQHF
>TRBJ1-6|TRBV4-1|TRBD1|-|15
TGCGCCAGCAGCCAGGCTGACAGGGGTGATTCACCCCTCCACTTT
CASSQADRGDSPLHF
>TRBJ1-1|TRBV5-6|-|-|16
TGTGCCAGCAGCTTCTATCCTCAGGGGCGAGGGACTGAAGCTTTCTTT
CASSFYPQGRGTEAFF
>TRBJ2-7|TRBV5-6|-|once|13
TGTGCCAGCAGCTTGGTTGGCAGGCCCGAGCAGTACTTC
CASSLVGRPEQYF
>TRBJ2-3|TRBV27|TRBD2|-|15
TGTGCCAGCAGTTCTAGCGGGAGGGCCCCAGATACGCAGTATTTT
CASSSSGRAPDTQYF
>TRBJ2-1|TRBV10-3|-|-|11
TGTGCCATCAGGACTAGTAATGAGCAGTTCTTC
CAIRTSNEQFF
>TRBJ2-7|TRBV21-1|-|-|13
TGTGCCAGCTCCCGGGACAGGGACAACGAGCAGTACTTC
CASSRDRDNEQYF
>TRBJ1-2|TRBV29-1|TRBD1|few|13
TGCAGCGTTGTTGGGACAGGGTTCGATGGCTACACCTTC
CSVVGTGFDGYTF
>TRBJ1-1|TRBV6-6|TRBD1|-|11
TGTGCCAGCAGGGACAGGCCAGAAGCTTTCTTT
CASRDRPEAFF
>TRBJ2-6|TRBV10-3|-|-|16
TGTGCCATCACAGGGGCTGGTAGCTCTGGGGCCAACGTCCTGACTTTC
CAITGAGSSGANVLTF
>TRBJ1-2|TRBV3-1/TRBV3-2|-|-|16
TGTGCCAGCAGCCAAGGCCAGGGCTTAGATGGCTATGGCTACACCTTC
CASSQGQGLDGYGYTF